This TCR beta chain was sequenced in a study of cytomegalovirus exposure and HLA in healthy donors. On the study more broadly: Samples from HLA-typed donors yielded about 86 million unique TCRs in an early data release.

V lost 3 bases to trimming and J lost 2 bases; unmatched junction nucleotides: 3. Germline lookup yields CDR1 SGHTA and CDR2 FQGNSA. The length of the CDR3 is 16 residues. Primers for the PCR totalled 60 Vbeta and 13 Jbeta. The repertoire was sequenced with immunoSEQ multiplex PCR; TCRdb's copy has only in-frame clones and lacks some. This sample has roughly 78,000 clones, with 66% found just once. In the case of this clone: Antigen unknown.

Findings and limits, study-wide: Later analysis suggested most CMV-associated TCR beta chains were HLA-restricted. A later analysis linked 15,000 to 20,000 TCR beta sequences to HLA alleles at 0.05 false discovery rate. The productive fraction for most TCR beta V segments was about 90% or about 30% in an earlier analysis.

This chain joins TRBV7-2 and TRBJ2-2; TRBD1 matches 10 bases. The sample taken for sequencing was PBMCs. The receptor was derived from a man in his forties or fifties in good health and CMV-seropositive. CDR3 sequence (DNA): TGTGCCAGCAGCTTCGGACAGGGGGTAAACACCGGGGAGCTGTTTTTT. Protein sequence: CASSFGQGVNTGELFF. Supplemented by reference TRBV7-2 and TRBJ2-2, the full variable domain reads GAGVSQSPSNKVTEKGKDVELRCDPISGHTALYWYRQSLGQGLEFLIYFQGNSAPDKSGLPSDRFSAERTGGSVSTLTIQRTQQEDSAVYLCASSFGQGVNTGELFFGEGSRLTVL.